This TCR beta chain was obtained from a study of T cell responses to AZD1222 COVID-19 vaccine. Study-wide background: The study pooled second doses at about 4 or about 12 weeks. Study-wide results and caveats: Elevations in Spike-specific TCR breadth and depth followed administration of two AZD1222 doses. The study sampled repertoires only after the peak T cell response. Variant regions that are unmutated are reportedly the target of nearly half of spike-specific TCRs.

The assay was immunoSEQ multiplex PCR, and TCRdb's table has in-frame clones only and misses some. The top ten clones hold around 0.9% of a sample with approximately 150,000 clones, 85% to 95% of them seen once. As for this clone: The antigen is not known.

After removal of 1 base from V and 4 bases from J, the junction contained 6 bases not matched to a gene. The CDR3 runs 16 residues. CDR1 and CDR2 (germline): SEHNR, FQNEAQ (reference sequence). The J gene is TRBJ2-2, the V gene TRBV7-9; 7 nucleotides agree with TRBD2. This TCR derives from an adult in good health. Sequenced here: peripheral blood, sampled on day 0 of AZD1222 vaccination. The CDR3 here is CASSLDFGGFTGELFF. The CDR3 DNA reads TGTGCCAGCAGCTTAGACTTCGGGGGGTTCACCGGGGAGCTGTTTTTT.